These 18 T cell receptor beta chains originate from one sample sequenced in a study of T cell responses to AZD1222 COVID-19 vaccine. The protocol was immunoSEQ multiplex PCR, while the TCRdb copy is restricted to in-frame clones and leaves out a portion. Among 80,000 to 100,000 clones listed, 90% to 95% were seen once. This specimen consisted of peripheral blood, obtained on day 0 of AZD1222 vaccination. The receptor set was obtained from an adult in good health.

The chain is built from TRBV6-5 and TRBJ2-3, with 8 positions matching TRBD1. This CDR3 has 13 residues. V lost 5 bases and J lost 4; bases outside the gene matches: 2. CDR1 is MNHEY and CDR2 is SVGAGI in the germline V gene. The CDR3 DNA is TGTGCCAGCAGTCGGACAGGGTCAGATACGCAGTATTTT. Its protein is CASSRTGSDTQYF.

The chain couples TRBV11-2 to TRBJ2-1, with D hard to call. Germline values: CDR1 SGHAT, CDR2 FQNNGV. V lost 1 base to trimming and J lost 5 bases, with 12 bases between them. The CDR3 has 15 residues. This CDR3 reads CASSLGRWENNEQFF. CDR3 bases: TGTGCCAGCAGCTTAGGGAGATGGGAAAACAATGAGCAGTTCTTC.

This clone was recorded only once. Different DNA sequences within this sample yield the same CDR3. The chain recombines TRBV18 with TRBJ2-1; no reliable D call. Germline loops: CDR1 KGHSH, CDR2 LQKENI. Trimming took 1 base from V and 6 from J, leaving 1 base between them. The CDR3 is made up of 11 amino acids. CDR3 sequence reads: CASSPLNEQFF. Here the CDR3 DNA reads TGTGCCAGCTCACCACTCAATGAGCAGTTCTTC.

The chain joins TRBV10-3 to TRBJ1-1, with 7 nucleotides matching TRBD1. This CDR3 is 13 amino acids long. Germline V gives CDR1 ENHRY, CDR2 SYGVKD. Trimming took 5 bases from V and 6 from J; bases not matched to a gene: 6. CDR3 in DNA: TGTGCCATCAGTCCGGGAGGGGGCGCTGAAGCTTTCTTT. Its protein is CAISPGGGAEAFF.

V and J are TRBV5-5 and TRBJ2-7; TRBD1 matches at 9 bases. The CDR3 sequence is 14 residues long. The germline V gene has CDR1 SGHKS and CDR2 YYEKEE (reference sequence). The V gene end was trimmed by 5 bases and the J gene end by 2 bases; junction bases not matched to a gene: 5. The CDR3: CASSWTGATYEQYF. The CDR3, as DNA: TGTGCCAGCAGTTGGACAGGGGCAACCTACGAGCAGTACTTC.

The J gene is TRBJ2-7, the V gene TRBV11-1, with D perhaps matching TRBD2 (6 bases). The CDR3 length is 16 residues. The germline CDR1 and CDR2 sequences are SGHAT and FQDESV (reference sequence). V was pared by 4 bases and J by 3 bases, with 19 bases between. This chain's CDR3 is CASSSPGVGNLYEQYF. In DNA, the CDR3 is TGTGCCAGCAGCTCCCCGGGGGTAGGAAACCTCTACGAGCAGTACTTC. Full variable domain (outside the CDR3, taken from reference TRBV11-1 and TRBJ2-7): EAEVAQSPRYKITEKSQAVAFWCDPISGHATLYWYRQILGQGPELLVQFQDESVVDDSQLPKDRFSAERLKGVDSTLKIQPAELGDSAMYLCASSSPGVGNLYEQYFGPGTRLTVT.

V usage is TRBV6-6 and J usage is TRBJ2-1; weak D call: TRBD1 (5 bases). The CDR3 length is 15 residues. The ends were cut back, 2 bases at V and 6 bases at J, with 14 bases in the middle. The germline V gene has CDR1 MNHNY and CDR2 SVGAGI (reference sequence). CDR3 protein: CASSYAEIRGNEQFF. CDR3 nucleotide sequence: TGTGCCAGCAGTTACGCAGAGATTAGGGGCAATGAGCAGTTCTTC.

This chain connects TRBV2 to TRBJ2-7; 11 bases fit TRBD2. Losses at the gene ends were 7 bases for V and 5 bases for J; bases not matched to a gene: 10. The germline V gene encodes CDR1 SNHLY and CDR2 FYNNEI. The CDR3 consists of 15 residues. CDR3 nucleotide sequence: TGTGCCAGCAAGGTCACTAGCGGGAGTAGGAACGAGCAGTACTTC. Translating it yields CASKVTSGSRNEQYF.

This clone was seen only a few times. J is TRBJ2-7 and V is TRBV4-1; D is unresolved. This CDR3 region has 17 residues. The V end lost 1 base, the J end lost 0 bases, and 16 bases lay between the germline ends. Germline V CDR1 and CDR2: MGHRA, YSYEKL. The DNA for the CDR3 is TGCGCCAGCAGCCAAGGTCCGTGGACGTTGGCCTCCTACGAGCAGTACTTC. Protein sequence: CASSQGPWTLASYEQYF.

CDR3 coding DNA: TGTGCCAGCACCCGCGTATCCGGGACCGCCTGTCATTTT. It encodes CASTRVSGTACHF. The genes are TRBV6-5 and TRBJ1-5; the D gene is possibly TRBD1 (5 bases). Between the trimmed V and J ends, which lost 7 bases and 16 bases, there was a span of 23 bases. CDR1 is MNHEY and CDR2 is SVGAGI in the germline V gene. The CDR3 is 13 amino acids.

The genes are TRBV5-1 and TRBJ1-6; TRBD1 aligns across 7 bases. V shed 4 bases, J shed 2 bases, and the junction held 12 bases outside the gene matches. In germline, CDR1 is SGHRS, CDR2 YFSETQ. CDR3 size: 18 residues. The CDR3 DNA follows: TGCGCCAGCAGCGCGGGAACAGGGGAGTTAACCTATAATTCACCCCTCCACTTT. Translated, it gives CASSAGTGELTYNSPLHF.

The chain recombines TRBV6-5 with TRBJ1-2; TRBD1 might be the D (6 bases). The ends were cut back, 4 bases at V and 0 bases at J, with 12 bases in the middle. Germline CDR1 MNHEY, CDR2 SVGAGI. The CDR3 runs to 15 residues. CDR3 bases: TGTGCCAGCAGTTCCTCGACAGGAGCTAACTATGGCTACACCTTC. It specifies CASSSSTGANYGYTF.

V usage is TRBV6-5 and J usage is TRBJ2-4; D ambiguous. The V gene lost 8 bases and the J gene lost 0 bases, with 8 bases spanning the gap. Germline CDR1 reads MNHEY; CDR2 reads SVGAGI. The CDR3 length is 13 residues. DNA of the CDR3: TGTGCCAGCCGCACAGTAGCCAAAAACATTCAGTACTTC. Protein sequence: CASRTVAKNIQYF.

This clone was recorded only once. The rearrangement uses TRBV15 and TRBJ1-6, with D unclear. Trimming took off 0 bases at V and 12 bases at J, with 15 bases between the two ends. Germline-derived CDR1 and CDR2 are LNHNV and YYDKDF (reference sequence). The CDR3 length is 15 residues. The CDR3 DNA follows: TGTGCCACCAGCAGAGATTTGAGAGGGTCCCAACCCCTCCACTTT. The encoded protein is CATSRDLRGSQPLHF.

The chain links TRBV27 to TRBJ2-7, with TRBD2 identical over 7 bases. CDR3 length: 15 amino acids. With V trimmed by 2 bases and J by 2 bases, 6 bases remained unmatched. Germline V gene sequence: CDR1 MNHEY, CDR2 SMNVEV (reference sequence). The CDR3 DNA sequence: TGTGCCAGCAGTTTAACGGGGGGACCCCCCTACGAGCAGTACTTC. It translates to CASSLTGGPPYEQYF.

The J gene is TRBJ2-1, the V gene TRBV6-5; TRBD1 matches at 10 bases. Losses at the gene ends were 4 bases for V and 5 bases for J; bases not matched to a gene: 5. Germline-derived CDR1 and CDR2 are MNHEY and SVGAGI. The CDR3 contains 15 residues. For the CDR3, the DNA is TGTGCCAGCAGTTCCGGACAGGGGGGTGACAATGAGCAGTTCTTC. It yields the protein CASSSGQGGDNEQFF.

The rearrangement uses TRBV15 and TRBJ2-7; TRBD1 matches 9 bases. Germline V lookup: CDR1 LNHNV, CDR2 YYDKDF (reference sequence). Trimming removed 7 bases from V and 1 base from J; junction bases left unmatched: 11. The CDR3 consists of 16 residues. CDR3 bases: TGTGCCACCAAACAGAGAGGGGGACAGGGATCCTACGAGCAGTACTTC. It is translated as CATKQRGGQGSYEQYF.

The chain combines TRBV7-9 with TRBJ2-7; D might be TRBD1 (5 bases). CDR1 and CDR2 (germline): SEHNR, FQNEAQ (reference sequence). Trimming removed 4 bases at V and 6 bases at J, with 10 bases between. The CDR3 has 12 amino acids. The CDR3 spells CASSWTQGEQYF. The DNA for the CDR3 is TGTGCCAGCAGCTGGACGCAGGGCGAGCAGTACTTC.